The clone carrying this T cell receptor (beta chain) showed up many times. Antigen: not known. The sample originates from a study of prognosis after radiotherapy for stage I lung cancer. Germline lookup yields CDR1 SGHNT and CDR2 YYREEE (reference sequence). CDR3 length: 14 residues. V was pared by 0 bases and J by 4 bases, with 10 bases between. Study-level points and caveats: Reduced Shannon entropy following stereotactic body radiation therapy was recorded in patients who developed distant metastases.

Peripheral venous blood was drawn in approximately 5.7-milliliter volumes, with a draw taken at each of two separate time points. Multiplex PCR, run in two rounds, amplified TCR beta CDR3 from genomic DNA. Gene-specific primers for each TRBV and TRBJ gene drove first-round PCR. Each CDR3 protein is one row after TCRdb ran MiXCR on the multiplex PCR reads. This table has tens of thousands of distinct CDR3 sequences, roughly 40% appearing once. The source was PBMCs, collected before or after stereotactic body radiation therapy (not recorded which). The chain links TRBV5-4 to TRBJ1-2, with unresolved D. This receptor was obtained from a donor aged 50 or older with non-small cell lung cancer. The CDR3 protein is CASSLAGPPYGYTF. The CDR3 region has the DNA TGTGCCAGCAGCTTGGCAGGTCCCCCCTATGGCTACACCTTC.